These 6 T cell receptor beta chains came from one sample sequenced in a study of regulatory T cells in long-lasting Graves disease (dated by TCRdb to 2020 to 2022). This sample's time point label indicates: newly diagnosed GD, antithyroid drugs for less than 3 months. For both TCR sequencing and RNA sequencing, RNA was extracted from PBMCs in TRIzol. Library creation used multiplex PCR. Sequencing was performed on an Illumina HiSeq 4000. CDR3 regions were amplified by Arm-PCR with iRepertoire HTBI primers to construct TCR beta libraries. In TCRdb, the public reads were trimmed at Q25 with fastp and aligned with MiXCR, with productive beta chains retained. Entries are consolidated by CDR3 protein sequence, retaining the most common genes and DNA. This sample holds roughly 350,000 distinct CDR3 sequences; approximately 15% were observed only once. The ten largest make up roughly 30% of the sample. The same data also contributed to another study, on T cells in Graves' hyperthyroidism and ophthalmopathy.

Material: peripheral blood mononuclear cells (PBMCs), obtained at new diagnosis, from a patient treated with antithyroid drugs. These receptors all stem from a man aged 40-49 years with Graves disease. Donor details come from another sample of the same person, matched by shared clones.

This clonotype has ten or more counts. This rearrangement joins TRBV2 to TRBJ2-3, with 7 bases aligning to TRBD2. The CDR3 totals 14 residues. CDR1 and CDR2 (germline): SNHLY, FYNNEI. With V trimmed by 3 bases and J by 4 bases, 4 bases remained unmatched. This CDR3 is CASSEGGGADTQYF. As DNA, the CDR3 is TGTGCCAGCAGTGAGGGCGGGGGTGCAGATACGCAGTATTTT.

This clonotype came up many times. V and J are TRBV20-1 and TRBJ1-5; tentatively, D is TRBD1 (6 bases). Trimming cost V 3 bases and J 5 bases, with 8 bases left between them. In germline, CDR1 is DFQATT, CDR2 SNEGSKA (reference sequence). There are 12 residues in the CDR3. CDR3 sequence (DNA): TGCAGTGCTAGCAGGGGTTATCAGCCCCAGCATTTT. Amino acid sequence: CSASRGYQPQHF.

The chain recombines TRBV5-1 with TRBJ1-1; 7 bases are shared with TRBD1. The CDR3 loop spans 14 amino acids. V lost 2 bases, J lost 3 bases, and 4 bases stayed unmatched. CDR1 is SGHRS, CDR2 YFSETQ, per germline. The CDR3 reads CASSFRQGDTEAFF. The CDR3 DNA follows: TGCGCCAGCAGCTTTCGGCAGGGGGACACTGAAGCTTTCTTT.

The table lists this clonotype with many counts. This chain connects TRBV5-8 to TRBJ1-5; 8 bases agree with TRBD1. There are 15 residues in the CDR3. V shed 4 bases and J 7 bases; nucleotides not matched to a gene: 10. Germline lookup yields CDR1 SGHTS and CDR2 YDEGEE. The CDR3: CASSLMTGAGQPQHF. CDR3 nucleotide sequence: TGTGCCAGCAGCCTAATGACAGGGGCAGGGCAGCCCCAGCATTTT.

This clonotype has at least ten counts. V gene TRBV7-2 combines with J gene TRBJ2-7; possibly TRBD1 or TRBD2 for D (5 bases each). This CDR3 contains 16 residues. Trimming took 3 bases from V and 4 from J, leaving 19 bases between them. Germline-derived CDR1 and CDR2 are SGHTA and FQGNSA. DNA of the CDR3: TGTGCCAGCAGCTTTCGTTCGGGGCAGGGTGGGTACGAGCAGTACTTC. Its translation is CASSFRSGQGGYEQYF.

In this sample, this clonotype turned up a few times. The DNA of the CDR3 is TGTGCCAGTAGTATGAGACTCTCTGGGGCCAACGTCCTGACTTTC. This translates into CASSMRLSGANVLTF. V gene TRBV19 combines with J gene TRBJ2-6; D gene ambiguous. V gave up 3 bases and J gave up 0 bases, with 6 bases separating them. The CDR3 runs 15 residues. Germline CDR1 LNHDA, CDR2 SQIVND (reference sequence).